This record looks at one TCR beta chain sequence and its context. This record comes from a study of blood T cell repertoires in COVID-19. At the level of the study: Acute and convalescent COVID-19 specimens originated in the United States, Italy and Spain. The cDNA or gDNA used as material had been derived from T cells, B-cell-depleted T cells, or PBMCs.

Authors' data handling: By means of reference gene primer amplification, nucleated cell counts were estimated. Clones were sequenced by immunoSEQ multiplex PCR, and TCRdb holds only the in-frame ones, with some missing. V, J and clone size are those of that table, while D and trimming were read from the DNA. Of about 6,400 clones listed, roughly 84% were seen once; the top ten hold around 12%. Germline trimming cut 2 bases from V and 2 bases from J; bases unmatched to any gene: 6. The CDR3 totals 15 residues. Germline CDR1 is SGHDT and CDR2 is YYEEEE. The chain carries TRBV5-6 and TRBJ2-7, with 8 bases identical to TRBD1. Sequences were obtained from peripheral blood. This sequence originates from a human donor with active COVID-19. The donor label of this sample is uncertain. The DNA for the CDR3 is TGTGCCAGCAGCTTAGGGACAGGCCAAGCCTACGAGCAGTACTTC. It yields the protein CASSLGTGQAYEQYF.